The clone carrying this TCR beta chain appeared once. The sample comes from a study of cytomegalovirus exposure and HLA in healthy donors. Background on the study: Drawn from HLA-typed donors, around 85 million unique TCRs were held in an early data release.

Primers included in the PCR were 60 Vbeta and 13 Jbeta primers. The data were produced by immunoSEQ multiplex PCR, yet TCRdb's version contains in-frame clones alone and is incomplete. In the table there are some 66,000 clones, 80% to 90% of which are singletons. CDR3 size: 13 residues. Germline lookup yields CDR1 SGHAT and CDR2 FQNNGV. Trimming left V 0 bases short and J 5 bases short, with 7 bases between. This TCR derives from a woman younger than 45 in good health and CMV-seronegative. Sample: PBMCs. This chain joins TRBV11-2 and TRBJ2-5, with no clear D. CDR3 protein: CASSLDLRETQYF. The CDR3 DNA reads TGTGCCAGCAGCTTAGATCTTCGGGAGACCCAGTACTTC.